The clone carrying this T cell receptor (beta chain) was counted once. These data come from a study of a mutant IDH1 vaccine in newly diagnosed glioma. Whole-study context: Most patients had received both radiotherapy and temozolomide, the prior options being radiotherapy, temozolomide, or both.

Repertoires were generated with immunoSEQ multiplex PCR, while TCRdb's copy carries only in-frame clones and drops some. The repertoire has about 63,000 clones, 65% to 85% of them found once; the top ten carry 4.6%. This CDR3 is 11 amino acids long. V was pared by 9 bases and J by 4 bases, with 9 bases between. The germline V gene has CDR1 SNHLY and CDR2 FYNNEI. Described time point: baseline, week 1 (first vaccination visit). Documented treatment: pre-vaccination baseline after standard-of-care therapy. The input for sequencing was peripheral blood mononuclear cells (PBMCs), taken from a glioma patient treated with radiotherapy, temozolomide or both. The clonotype comes from a woman aged 18-29 years with glioma. Some clones in this sample may be carry-over from other donors' samples. The rearrangement joins TRBV2 to TRBJ1-1; D not certain. DNA of the CDR3: TGTGCCAGGGCAGTTGGCACTGAAGCTTTCTTT. Translation: CARAVGTEAFF.